Listed below are T cell receptor beta chains from one sample, sequenced in a study of blood T cells in healthy people across ages. TCRdb re-derived calls from the 5' RACE reads in MiXCR, one entry per CDR3 protein. Of about 780,000 distinct CDR3 sequences in the sample, around 45% are singletons; the top ten hold about a sixth. Sequencing used blood. Receptors originate from an elderly man in good health. Each CDR3 is given with its conserved first and last residue. Each record gives: D gene, J gene, V gene, clone size, CDR3 DNA, CDR3 protein. D genes are given only for firm matches. The size field is filled for only some rows; it gives once, few, many or a size class.

d_gene: NA; j_gene: TRBJ2-5; v_gene: TRBV5-5; abundance: few; CDR3nt: TGTGCCAGCAGCTTGGCGGCAGGGTGGGGGCAAGAGACCCAGTACTTC; CDR3aa: CASSLAAGWGQETQYF
d_gene: NA; j_gene: TRBJ2-3; v_gene: TRBV6-1; abundance: few; CDR3nt: TGTGCCAGCAGTGACAGCACAGATACGCAGTATTTT; CDR3aa: CASSDSTDTQYF
d_gene: NA; j_gene: TRBJ2-5; v_gene: TRBV7-6; abundance: NA; CDR3nt: TGTGCCAGCAGCTTTGAGGTTGCGGGGCCTGAGACCCAGTACTTC; CDR3aa: CASSFEVAGPETQYF
d_gene: TRBD1; j_gene: TRBJ2-6; v_gene: TRBV5-1; abundance: NA; CDR3nt: TGCGCCAGCAGCTTGGAGGGACAGGGGATTCCCGGGGCCAACGTCCTGACTTTC; CDR3aa: CASSLEGQGIPGANVLTF
d_gene: NA; j_gene: TRBJ2-5; v_gene: TRBV7-7; abundance: NA; CDR3nt: TGTGCTAGCAGCTTAGGGAATGTTCAAGAGACCCAGTACTTC; CDR3aa: CASSLGNVQETQYF
d_gene: TRBD2; j_gene: TRBJ2-1; v_gene: TRBV29-1; abundance: NA; CDR3nt: TGCAGCGTCGGACTAGCGGGAGGCAAAGGTGAGCAGTTCTTC; CDR3aa: CSVGLAGGKGEQFF
d_gene: NA; j_gene: TRBJ2-5; v_gene: TRBV7-7; abundance: few; CDR3nt: TGTGCTAGCAGCCGAGGGTTCAACAACCAAGAGACCCAGTACTTC; CDR3aa: CASSRGFNNQETQYF
d_gene: NA; j_gene: TRBJ1-5; v_gene: TRBV24-1; abundance: NA; CDR3nt: TGTGCCACCAGTGAAGGCGACGTCAGACCCCAGCATTTT; CDR3aa: CATSEGDVRPQHF
d_gene: NA; j_gene: TRBJ2-3; v_gene: TRBV4-2; abundance: NA; CDR3nt: TGTGCCAGCAGCCAAGATGGGATGTCGGCAGGAAGAACAGATACGCAGTATTTT; CDR3aa: CASSQDGMSAGRTDTQYF
d_gene: TRBD2; j_gene: TRBJ2-7; v_gene: TRBV12-3/TRBV12-4; abundance: few; CDR3nt: TGTGCCAGCAGCCCAACTAGCGGGAGCGCCAAAGTCGGTGAGCAGTACTTC; CDR3aa: CASSPTSGSAKVGEQYF
d_gene: NA; j_gene: TRBJ2-7; v_gene: TRBV6-5; abundance: NA; CDR3nt: TGTGCCAGCAGTTACTCATGGAACAGCTTTAGCTCCTACGAGCAGTACTTC; CDR3aa: CASSYSWNSFSSYEQYF
d_gene: TRBD2; j_gene: TRBJ2-1; v_gene: TRBV20-1; abundance: many; CDR3nt: TGCAGTGCTAGAGACAGGGCTAGCGGGAACTACAATGAGCAGTTCTTC; CDR3aa: CSARDRASGNYNEQFF
d_gene: NA; j_gene: TRBJ2-7; v_gene: TRBV2; abundance: NA; CDR3nt: TGTGCCAGCAGTGAAGAGGGGCGGGTCGGGGAGACCCGGTACTTC; CDR3aa: CASSEEGRVGETRYF
d_gene: TRBD1; j_gene: TRBJ2-1; v_gene: TRBV5-1; abundance: NA; CDR3nt: TGCGCCAGCACGGCCGGGGACAGGGTTTGGAATGAGCAGTTCTTC; CDR3aa: CASTAGDRVWNEQFF
d_gene: TRBD2; j_gene: TRBJ2-3; v_gene: TRBV5-1; abundance: few; CDR3nt: TGCGCCAGCAGCTGGAGCGGGAGGGCCAGCACAGATACGCAGTATTTT; CDR3aa: CASSWSGRASTDTQYF
d_gene: NA; j_gene: TRBJ1-4; v_gene: TRBV9; abundance: NA; CDR3nt: TGTGCCAGCAGCCCCCAAGGACCCCCTAATGAAAAACTGTTTTTT; CDR3aa: CASSPQGPPNEKLFF
d_gene: TRBD2; j_gene: TRBJ2-3; v_gene: TRBV29-1; abundance: NA; CDR3nt: TGCAGCGTATTTTTTGGCGGGAGAAGCACAGATACGCAGTATTTT; CDR3aa: CSVFFGGRSTDTQYF
d_gene: NA; j_gene: TRBJ2-2; v_gene: TRBV5-1; abundance: few; CDR3nt: TGCGCCAGCGGACCACCTAATAGTCGCGGGGAGCTGTTTTTT; CDR3aa: CASGPPNSRGELFF
d_gene: TRBD2; j_gene: TRBJ2-7; v_gene: TRBV20-1; abundance: once; CDR3nt: TGCAGTGCTAGAGATCCCCGGACTAGCGGGGGTTCCTACGAGCAGTACTTC; CDR3aa: CSARDPRTSGGSYEQYF
d_gene: NA; j_gene: TRBJ2-7; v_gene: TRBV7-2; abundance: NA; CDR3nt: TGTGCCAGCAGCAAGATGGGGGGAAATTACAATGAGCAGTACTTC; CDR3aa: CASSKMGGNYNEQYF
d_gene: NA; j_gene: TRBJ2-3; v_gene: TRBV29-1; abundance: few; CDR3nt: TGCAGCGTTGAGTACAGCACAGATACGCAGTATTTT; CDR3aa: CSVEYSTDTQYF
d_gene: NA; j_gene: TRBJ2-1; v_gene: TRBV7-3; abundance: NA; CDR3nt: TGTGCCAGCAGCTTAAACAGGGCCGATCATGAGCAGTTCTTC; CDR3aa: CASSLNRADHEQFF
d_gene: TRBD2; j_gene: TRBJ2-7; v_gene: TRBV28; abundance: NA; CDR3nt: TGTGCCAGCAGCGCGGGACTAGCGCCTTCCTACGAGCAGTACTTC; CDR3aa: CASSAGLAPSYEQYF
d_gene: TRBD2; j_gene: TRBJ2-2; v_gene: TRBV10-3; abundance: few; CDR3nt: TGTGCCATCAGTGACTGGACAACCGGGACTAGGCAAACCGGGGAGCTGTTTTTT; CDR3aa: CAISDWTTGTRQTGELFF
d_gene: NA; j_gene: TRBJ2-5; v_gene: TRBV6-5; abundance: NA; CDR3nt: TGTGCCAGCAGGAATTTGGAGACCCAGTACTTC; CDR3aa: CASRNLETQYF
d_gene: NA; j_gene: TRBJ1-5; v_gene: TRBV7-2; abundance: NA; CDR3nt: TGTGCCAGCAGCTTAACGGGACATGAGGTTAGCAATCAGCCCCAGCATTTT; CDR3aa: CASSLTGHEVSNQPQHF
d_gene: NA; j_gene: TRBJ2-2; v_gene: TRBV21-1; abundance: NA; CDR3nt: TGTGCCAGCAGCAAAGAACAGAAGAACACCGGGGAGCTGTTTTTT; CDR3aa: CASSKEQKNTGELFF
d_gene: TRBD1; j_gene: TRBJ2-2; v_gene: TRBV7-9; abundance: few; CDR3nt: TGTGCCAGCAGCGCCCGCCGGACAGGGGGCACCGGGGAGCTGTTTTTT; CDR3aa: CASSARRTGGTGELFF
d_gene: NA; j_gene: TRBJ2-1; v_gene: TRBV10-3; abundance: NA; CDR3nt: TGTGCCACCGAACAGGGGAGGGGAGAGACCCAGTTCTTC; CDR3aa: CATEQGRGETQFF
d_gene: NA; j_gene: TRBJ1-5; v_gene: TRBV3-1; abundance: NA; CDR3nt: TGTGCCAGCAGCCAGGCCGCCGTAAATCAGCCCCAGCATTTT; CDR3aa: CASSQAAVNQPQHF
d_gene: TRBD2; j_gene: TRBJ2-1; v_gene: TRBV6-2/TRBV6-3; abundance: NA; CDR3nt: TGTGCCAGCAGTTACGTAGCGGGATCCCCCTTGACTCGTTGGAATGAGCAGTTCTTC; CDR3aa: CASSYVAGSPLTRWNEQFF
d_gene: NA; j_gene: TRBJ2-7; v_gene: TRBV20-1; abundance: NA; CDR3nt: TGCAGTGCTATATTTCTGCCAACCTACGAGCAGTACTTC; CDR3aa: CSAIFLPTYEQYF
d_gene: NA; j_gene: TRBJ2-7; v_gene: TRBV7-2; abundance: once; CDR3nt: TGTGCCAGCAGCTTAGACGGAGGGGCAGGGGTCTCCGAGCAGTACTTC; CDR3aa: CASSLDGGAGVSEQYF
d_gene: TRBD2; j_gene: TRBJ2-5; v_gene: TRBV15; abundance: few; CDR3nt: TGTGCCACCAGCGGCGGGGGAGGGAGAATGGAGACCCAGTACTTC; CDR3aa: CATSGGGGRMETQYF
d_gene: NA; j_gene: TRBJ2-6; v_gene: TRBV27; abundance: NA; CDR3nt: TGTGCCAGCAGTTCATCCGACACCTTATCTGGGGCCAACGTCCTGACTTTC; CDR3aa: CASSSSDTLSGANVLTF
d_gene: TRBD2; j_gene: TRBJ2-7; v_gene: TRBV6-2/TRBV6-3; abundance: NA; CDR3nt: TGTGCCAGCAGTTACGGGTCTAGCGGGAGAAATGAGCAGTACTTC; CDR3aa: CASSYGSSGRNEQYF
d_gene: NA; j_gene: TRBJ2-6; v_gene: TRBV20-1; abundance: NA; CDR3nt: TGCAGTGCTAGACGGGGAATTGCCTCTGGGGCCAACGTCCTGACTTTC; CDR3aa: CSARRGIASGANVLTF
d_gene: TRBD1; j_gene: TRBJ2-3; v_gene: TRBV29-1; abundance: few; CDR3nt: TGCAGCGTAGAACCGGGACAGGGAATTGATACGCAGTATTTT; CDR3aa: CSVEPGQGIDTQYF
d_gene: TRBD1; j_gene: TRBJ1-2; v_gene: TRBV28; abundance: few; CDR3nt: TGTGCCAGCAGTTTATCCGCAGGGGGAAACTATGGCTACACCTTC; CDR3aa: CASSLSAGGNYGYTF
d_gene: TRBD2; j_gene: TRBJ2-7; v_gene: TRBV10-3; abundance: many; CDR3nt: TGTGCCAGCCCTTCTAGCGGGAGGCCCATCCACGAGCAGTACTTC; CDR3aa: CASPSSGRPIHEQYF
d_gene: TRBD1; j_gene: TRBJ2-3; v_gene: TRBV7-3; abundance: NA; CDR3nt: TGTGCCAGCAGCGTAGACAGGGCTAGCACAGATACGCAGTATTTT; CDR3aa: CASSVDRASTDTQYF
d_gene: NA; j_gene: TRBJ2-1; v_gene: TRBV10-3; abundance: many; CDR3nt: TGTGCCAGCAGACTCGACCAGGACAATGAGCAGTTCTTC; CDR3aa: CASRLDQDNEQFF